One and the same sample provided the 15 T cell receptor beta chains below, sequenced in a study of cytomegalovirus exposure and HLA in healthy donors. The PCR had 60 Vbeta and 13 Jbeta primers. Sequencing used immunoSEQ multiplex PCR; TCRdb keeps in-frame clones, though not all of them. The top ten hold over 2.5% of the sample, which has fewer than 200,000 clones, around 69% seen once. Input material: PBMCs. Source of these receptors: a woman in her thirties in good health and CMV-seronegative.

The chain joins TRBV4-2 to TRBJ2-5; a possible D gene is TRBD1 (5 bases). Germline V gene data show CDR1 as LGHNA and CDR2 as YNFKEQ. Trimming cost V 4 bases and J 3 bases, with 15 bases left between them. This CDR3 is 15 amino acids long. CDR3 in DNA: TGTGCCAGCAGCCCCGGGCAGGGCTACGAAGAGACCCAGTACTTC. Translation gives CASSPGQGYEETQYF.

The chain combines TRBV30 with TRBJ2-4; D is possibly TRBD2 (5 bases). Germline CDR1 and CDR2: GTSNPN and SVGIG (reference sequence). V was trimmed by 5 bases and J by 8 bases, leaving 16 bases between them. CDR3 size: 13 residues. The CDR3 coding sequence is TGTGCCTGGGGAAAGGGTGAGGGCCACATTCAGTACTTC. This translates into CAWGKGEGHIQYF.

The V and J genes are TRBV28 and TRBJ2-1; TRBD2 might be the D (5 bases). The V gene lost 8 bases and the J gene lost 16 bases, with 21 bases spanning the gap. Germline V lookup: CDR1 MDHEN, CDR2 SYDVKM. The CDR3 runs 12 residues. CDR3 protein: CASGRPGIPPFF. The CDR3 DNA sequence: TGTGCCAGCGGGCGACCCGGGATCCCGCCTTTCTTC.

With regard to this clone: At one of its ends the junction is not consistent with the germline gene, which may arise from a read error. V gene TRBV7-9 combines with J gene TRBJ1-5, with TRBD1 identical over 7 bases. The CDR3 is 17 residues long. CDR1 and CDR2 (germline): SEHNR, FQNEAQ (reference sequence). CDR3 amino acids: CSSSLANSDRHNQPQHF. CDR3 bases: TGTTCCAGCAGCTTAGCGAACTCGGACAGGCACAATCAGCCCCAGCATTTT.

The gene calls are TRBV10-3 and TRBJ2-1, with TRBD2 identical over 9 bases. V shed 4 bases and J 2 bases; nucleotides not matched to a gene: 3. Germline CDR1 ENHRY, CDR2 SYGVKD. This CDR3 region has 15 residues. The CDR3 reads CAISGSSGAYNEQFF. CDR3 bases: TGTGCCATCAGTGGATCTAGCGGGGCCTACAATGAGCAGTTCTTC.

The gene calls are TRBV28 and TRBJ2-3, with TRBD2 identical over 8 bases. This CDR3 has 14 residues. V gave up 10 bases and J gave up 2 bases; unmatched junction bases: 8. The germline gives CDR1 MDHEN, CDR2 SYDVKM. The CDR3 nucleotides read TGTGCCACCTCGGATAGCGGGGCCACAGATACGCAGTATTTT. As protein: CATSDSGATDTQYF.

This clone was seen just once. The chain couples TRBV6-1 to TRBJ2-5; 7 nucleotides align to TRBD1. V lost 2 bases to trimming and J lost 1 base; unmatched junction nucleotides: 1. Looked up from germline, CDR1 is MNHNS and CDR2 is SASEGT. The CDR3 sequence is 14 residues long. CDR3 sequence: CASSEWDSQETQYF. Here the CDR3 DNA reads TGTGCCAGCAGTGAATGGGACAGCCAAGAGACCCAGTACTTC.

This chain links TRBV18 with TRBJ1-5; D unresolved. V was pared by 6 bases and J by 6 bases, with 12 bases between. Germline-derived CDR1 and CDR2 are KGHSH and LQKENI. CDR3 size: 13 residues. The CDR3 loop reads CASSPEEGQPQHF. The CDR3 nucleotides read TGTGCCAGCTCGCCCGAGGAGGGTCAGCCCCAGCATTTT.

This clone came up a few times. This sequence joins TRBV5-4 and TRBJ2-5; 7 nucleotides agree with TRBD1. The CDR3 has 14 amino acids. V lost 3 bases, J lost 2 bases, and 4 bases stayed unmatched. CDR1 is SGHNT and CDR2 is YYREEE in the germline V gene (reference sequence). The CDR3 DNA is TGTGCCAGCAGCTCCGGGACAGCACAAGAGACCCAGTACTTC. The encoded protein is CASSSGTAQETQYF.

The genes are TRBV6-6 and TRBJ1-1; no definite D call. V was shortened by 2 bases and J by 5 bases, with 6 bases between the two germline ends. Germline lookup yields CDR1 MNHNY and CDR2 SVGAGI (reference sequence). The CDR3 is 12 amino acids. This chain's CDR3 is CASSYRLTEAFF. CDR3 bases: TGTGCCAGCAGTTACCGTTTAACTGAAGCTTTCTTT.

V and J are TRBV5-6 and TRBJ2-1, with 8 bases aligning to TRBD2. The length of the CDR3 is 14 residues. Germline CDR1 is SGHDT and CDR2 is YYEEEE. V lost 4 bases, J lost 6 bases, and 6 bases stayed unmatched. CDR3 DNA sequence: TGTGCCAGCAGCATATTCGGGGGGGGCAATGAGCAGTTCTTC. Protein product: CASSIFGGGNEQFF.

In this sample, this clone turned up once. The chain recombines TRBV19 with TRBJ2-4; 10 bases agree with TRBD1. CDR3 size: 14 residues. Unmatched junction bases numbered 5, after V lost 7 bases and J lost 5 bases. Per germline, CDR1 LNHDA and CDR2 SQIVND (reference sequence). CDR3 sequence: CASTQTGGENIQYF. Written as DNA, the CDR3 is TGTGCCAGTACCCAGACAGGGGGCGAAAACATTCAGTACTTC.

This CDR3 reads CASRVDRSQFF. CDR3 DNA: TGTGCCAGTAGAGTCGACAGGAGCCAATTCTTT. This chain links TRBV19 with TRBJ1-1; possibly TRBD1 for D (6 bases). This CDR3 comprises 11 residues. Germline V gene lookup returns CDR1 LNHDA and CDR2 SQIVND (reference sequence). V lost 6 bases, J lost 14 bases, and 16 bases lay in between.

V usage is TRBV29-1 and J usage is TRBJ1-2; 7 positions agree with TRBD1. Germline CDR1 is SQVTM and CDR2 is ANQGSEA. V lost 1 base to trimming and J lost 4 bases; unmatched junction nucleotides: 0. The CDR3 consists of 12 residues. The CDR3 bases are TGCAGCGTTGAAGGGGACAGCTATGGCTACACCTTC. It yields the protein CSVEGDSYGYTF.

The chain uses TRBV4-2 and TRBJ2-3; TRBD2 agrees at 16 bases. The CDR3 is made up of 22 amino acids. The V gene's germline CDR1 is LGHNA and CDR2 YNFKEQ. Trimming took 1 base from V and 2 from J; bases not matched to a gene: 15. The CDR3 DNA reads TGTGCCAGCAGCCAAGGGGTTTGGAGCGGGACTAGCGGGAGGGTGAACACAGATACGCAGTATTTT. This gives the protein CASSQGVWSGTSGRVNTDTQYF.